The TCR beta chain described here comes from a study of blood T cells in healthy people across ages. Remarks on this clonotype: What it binds is not known.

Whole-study findings and limits: The fall in TCR beta diversity per million T cells was roughly linear with age. Both naive CD4+ cell counts and diversity were greater in long-lived donors than in aged donors. The lack of PBMC sorting stopped any conclusive naive versus antigen-experienced comparison.

It was with a sample-barcoded 5' primer and a J-beta primer mix that a second PCR of roughly 7 to 12 cycles was run. Researchers report that each sample yielded at least 2.5 million CDR3-containing paired-end reads. From the 5' RACE reads, TCRdb called clonotypes with MiXCR, one entry per CDR3 protein. The sample records approximately 600,000 distinct CDR3 sequences, approximately 59% being singletons. The sequencing input was blood. The receptor was isolated from a man in his sixties in good health.

CDR3 amino acids: CASSLATSGYYNEQFF. The CDR3 DNA reads TGTGCCAGCAGCTTAGCGACTAGCGGGTACTACAATGAGCAGTTCTTC. The chain combines TRBV7-2 with TRBJ2-1; 10 bases are a match to TRBD2. V shed 0 bases and J 3 bases; nucleotides not matched to a gene: 2. In germline, CDR1 is SGHTA, CDR2 FQGNSA. The CDR3 length is 16 residues.